A single sample gave rise to the 27 T cell receptor beta chains below, sequenced in a study of blood T cell repertoires in COVID-19. Some clones are missing from TCRdb's copy, which holds only in-frame ones; the method was immunoSEQ multiplex PCR. The sample contains some 240,000 clones, approximately 92% of which appear only once. Material: peripheral blood. The receptors were gathered from a woman between 35 and 50 years old who had recovered from COVID-19.

V is TRBV15 and J is TRBJ2-5; 13 bases are shared with TRBD2. The CDR3 covers 17 residues. With V trimmed by 0 bases and J by 4 bases, 5 bases remained unmatched. Germline CDR1 is LNHNV and CDR2 is YYDKDF (reference sequence). CDR3 DNA: TGTGCCACCAGCAGAGATACGGGACTAGCGGGAACAGAGACCCAGTACTTC. It yields the protein CATSRDTGLAGTETQYF.

CDR3 bases: TGTGCCAGCCGGCAACCTACTGGACAGGGGGCCCAGTACTTC. It encodes CASRQPTGQGAQYF. The chain is built from TRBV2 and TRBJ2-5; 10 bases fit TRBD1. Germline V gene sequence: CDR1 SNHLY, CDR2 FYNNEI. The CDR3 has 14 amino acids. V lost 8 bases, J lost 9 bases, and 12 bases stayed unmatched.

V is TRBV11-2 and J is TRBJ2-2; D might be TRBD2 (6 bases). Germline V gene lookup returns CDR1 SGHAT and CDR2 FQNNGV. This CDR3 has 15 residues. V was cut by 5 bases and J by 2 bases, with 12 bases left in between. CDR3 amino acids: CASSRLDSNTGELFF. The CDR3 bases are TGTGCCAGCAGCAGACTAGACAGTAACACCGGGGAGCTGTTTTTT.

The rearrangement uses TRBV2 and TRBJ1-2; D may be TRBD1 (5 bases). Germline lookup yields CDR1 SNHLY and CDR2 FYNNEI. The CDR3 spans 12 residues. V was cut by 6 bases and J by 4 bases, with 9 bases left in between. CDR3: CASRDRLYGYTF. Here the CDR3 DNA reads TGTGCCAGCAGAGACAGACTCTATGGCTACACCTTC.

The chain carries TRBV20-1 and TRBJ2-3, with TRBD2 identical over 10 bases. The V gene end was trimmed by 3 bases and the J gene end by 4 bases; junction bases not matched to a gene: 7. This CDR3 is built from 15 residues. Germline V gene sequence: CDR1 DFQATT, CDR2 SNEGSKA (reference sequence). The CDR3 region has the DNA TGCAGTGCTAGTTCGCTAGCGGGAGTGGCAGATACGCAGTATTTT. Protein sequence: CSASSLAGVADTQYF.

A single count supports this clone. V usage is TRBV24-1 and J usage is TRBJ1-2, with TRBD1 as a possible D gene (6 bases). Germline lookup yields CDR1 KGHDR and CDR2 SFDVKD. CDR3 size: 14 residues. Trimming stripped 3 bases from V and 5 bases from J, with 12 bases between. CDR3 residues: CATSDQRTVYGYTF. Here the CDR3 DNA reads TGTGCCACCAGTGATCAGCGGACAGTTTATGGCTACACCTTC.

With respect to this clone: An end of the junction differs from the germline gene, which may be a read error. J is TRBJ2-7 and V is TRBV6-1, with D uncertain. Germline V gene sequence: CDR1 MNHNS, CDR2 SASEGT. This CDR3 is built from 10 residues. The CDR3 coding sequence is TGTGCCAGCAGTGACCCATTTCCAGACTTC. It yields the protein CASSDPFPDF.

This chain uses TRBV7-2 with TRBJ1-2, with D unresolved. CDR3 length: 12 residues. Per germline, CDR1 SGHTA and CDR2 FQGNSA. Trimming cost V 3 bases and J 5 bases, with 7 bases left between them. The CDR3 DNA reads as TGTGCCAGCAGCTTTACAGAATATGGCTACACCTTC. This encodes CASSFTEYGYTF. The full variable domain, in which reference TRBV7-2 and TRBJ1-2 provide the parts outside the CDR3, is GAGVSQSPSNKVTEKGKDVELRCDPISGHTALYWYRQSLGQGLEFLIYFQGNSAPDKSGLPSDRFSAERTGGSVSTLTIQRTQQEDSAVYLCASSFTEYGYTFGSGTRLTVV.

The gene calls are TRBV7-6 and TRBJ2-7, with D maybe TRBD1 (6 bases). Deletions cut 4 bases from V and 7 bases from J, with 20 bases between. Per germline, CDR1 SGHVS and CDR2 FNYEAQ. The length of the CDR3 is 15 residues. CDR3 sequence: CASSSLDSRLGEQYF. CDR3 bases: TGTGCCAGCAGCTCCTTGGACAGCCGTCTAGGAGAGCAGTACTTC.

This chain joins TRBV10-3 and TRBJ1-2; 8 bases are a match to TRBD1. V shed 8 bases and J 4 bases; nucleotides not matched to a gene: 3. The CDR3 loop spans 12 amino acids. CDR1 ENHRY and CDR2 SYGVKD come from the germline V gene. The CDR3 loop reads CAIDRGGYGYTF. In nucleotides, the CDR3 is TGTGCCATCGACAGGGGTGGCTATGGCTACACCTTC.

V gene TRBV2 combines with J gene TRBJ2-1, with D possibly matching TRBD2 (5 bases). The germline gives CDR1 SNHLY, CDR2 FYNNEI. The CDR3 consists of 13 residues. The V and J ends lost 8 bases and 4 bases respectively, with 12 bases between them. CDR3 amino acids: CASFLAQYNEQFF. CDR3 nucleotide sequence: TGTGCCAGCTTCCTAGCCCAGTACAATGAGCAGTTCTTC.

This clone was found a few times. The rearrangement links TRBV4-1 to TRBJ2-3, with D possibly being TRBD1 (6 bases). V lost 6 bases and J 3 bases, leaving 19 bases between the germline ends. Germline CDR1 is MGHRA and CDR2 is YSYEKL. There are 16 residues in the CDR3. CDR3 loop: CASRHQGARGTDTQYF. The DNA for the CDR3 is TGCGCCAGCAGACACCAGGGAGCGAGGGGGACAGATACGCAGTATTTT.

J is TRBJ1-1 and V is TRBV11-3; TRBD1 matches at 7 bases. In germline, CDR1 is SGHNT, CDR2 YENEEA. The CDR3 consists of 12 residues. The J segment lost 5 bases and the V segment lost 4 bases, leaving 1 base of the junction unmatched. The CDR3 sequence: CASSSGGTEAFF. The CDR3 DNA follows: TGTGCCAGCAGCTCAGGGGGTACTGAAGCTTTCTTT.

This chain joins TRBV28 and TRBJ1-2, with 8 bases lining up with TRBD1. Germline CDR1 is MDHEN and CDR2 is SYDVKM. The CDR3 runs to 15 residues. J gave up 2 bases and V 1 base, and 3 bases lay outside the gene matches. CDR3 DNA sequence: TGTGCCAGCAGTTTATCGGACAGGGACAACTATGGCTACACCTTC. Residues: CASSLSDRDNYGYTF.

CDR3 bases: TGTGCCAGCAGCCCAGGGGACAGGGGTAAAGAGACCCAGTACTTC. Translating gives CASSPGDRGKETQYF. The genes are TRBV3-1 (or the pseudogene TRBV3-2) and TRBJ2-5; the match to TRBD1 covers 10 bases. Germline V gives CDR1 LGHDT, CDR2 YNNKEL (reference sequence). The CDR3 extends over 15 amino acids. The J segment lost 3 bases and the V segment lost 4 bases, leaving 5 bases of the junction unmatched.

This chain connects TRBV6-1 to TRBJ2-7; possible D gene TRBD2, 5 bases. Germline V gene lookup returns CDR1 MNHNS and CDR2 SASEGT. The V end lost 0 bases, the J end lost 4 bases, and 10 bases lay between the germline ends. The CDR3 spans 14 residues. The CDR3 coding sequence is TGTGCCAGCAGTGAAGCGCTTCGGGGATACGAGCAGTACTTC. This encodes CASSEALRGYEQYF.

The chain recombines TRBV6-5 with TRBJ1-3, with D perhaps TRBD1 (5 bases). The CDR3 runs to 14 residues. V shed 5 bases and J shed 2 bases, with 10 bases lying between them. CDR1 MNHEY and CDR2 SVGAGI come from the germline V gene. In DNA, the CDR3 is TGTGCCAGCAGTCTCGCAGGGACTGGAAACACCATATATTTT. This sequence encodes CASSLAGTGNTIYF.

This chain links TRBV3-1 (or the pseudogene TRBV3-2) with TRBJ2-3, with 15 bases that match TRBD2. V shed 4 bases, J shed 6 bases, and the junction held 5 bases outside the gene matches. CDR1 LGHDT and CDR2 YNNKEL come from the germline V gene (reference sequence). This CDR3 has 16 residues. The CDR3 DNA reads as TGTGCCAGCAGCCCGGGACTAGCGGGGGGTAAGGATACGCAGTATTTT. Its protein is CASSPGLAGGKDTQYF.

This clone was seen only once. V is TRBV10-3 and J is TRBJ2-1, with 9 bases aligning to TRBD2. Germline values: CDR1 ENHRY, CDR2 SYGVKD. The length of the CDR3 is 15 residues. Trimming cost V 6 bases and J 4 bases; bases outside gene matches: 7. The CDR3 sequence is CAISSSGDDYNEQFF. Written as DNA, the CDR3 is TGTGCCATCAGCTCTAGCGGGGACGATTACAATGAGCAGTTCTTC.

V usage is TRBV19 and J usage is TRBJ2-5; 7 bases fit TRBD1. Germline assignment: CDR1 LNHDA and CDR2 SQIVND (reference sequence). V lost 6 bases to trimming and J lost 4 bases; unmatched junction nucleotides: 5. CDR3 length equals 13 residues. CDR3 nucleotides: TGTGCCAGTAGCGGGACAGTCCGAGAGACCCAGTACTTC. The encoded protein is CASSGTVRETQYF.

V usage is TRBV2 and J usage is TRBJ2-1; 10 bases line up with TRBD2. The ends lost 5 bases at V and 7 bases at J; junction bases unmatched: 8. CDR1 SNHLY and CDR2 FYNNEI come from the germline V gene. The CDR3 spans 15 residues. This CDR3 is CASSLASGGGNEQFF. CDR3 DNA: TGTGCCAGCAGTCTCGCTAGCGGGGGTGGTAATGAGCAGTTCTTC.

The V call is TRBV6-5, the J call TRBJ1-1; unclear D gene. V lost 2 bases and J 3 bases, leaving 7 bases between the germline ends. The CDR3 runs to 13 residues. Germline values: CDR1 MNHEY, CDR2 SVGAGI. The DNA for the CDR3 is TGTGCCAGCAGTTACGGGCAGCACACTGAAGCTTTCTTT. Its protein is CASSYGQHTEAFF.

V is TRBV3-1 (or the pseudogene TRBV3-2) and J is TRBJ1-1; D uncertain. The CDR3 spans 13 residues. The V end was cut by 3 bases, the J end by 7 bases, with 12 bases between. Germline-derived CDR1 and CDR2 are LGHDT and YNNKEL (reference sequence). The CDR3 spells CASSHEIASEAFF. The CDR3 DNA reads as TGTGCCAGCAGCCATGAAATTGCCAGTGAAGCTTTCTTT.

The genes are TRBV11-2 and TRBJ2-3, with D perhaps matching TRBD1 (5 bases). From germline, CDR1 is SGHAT and CDR2 FQNNGV. The CDR3 contains 15 residues. The V and J ends lost 1 base and 1 base respectively, with 9 bases between them. The CDR3 spells CASSLAAGRTDTQYF. In DNA, the CDR3 is TGTGCCAGCAGCTTAGCGGCAGGGCGCACAGATACGCAGTATTTT.

J is TRBJ2-7 and V is TRBV5-4, with D tentatively TRBD1 (6 bases). The CDR3 runs to 14 residues. Trimming removed 6 bases at V and 4 bases at J, with 17 bases between. Germline V CDR1 and CDR2: SGHNT, YYREEE (reference sequence). As DNA, the CDR3 is TGTGCCAGCAAGGGGCACGACAGGCCATACGAGCAGTACTTC. It encodes CASKGHDRPYEQYF.

The V gene is TRBV5-1, the J gene TRBJ2-2; 7 bases are shared with TRBD1. CDR3 length equals 16 residues. After removal of 4 bases from V and 6 bases from J, the junction contained 12 bases not matched to a gene. Germline CDR1 and CDR2: SGHRS and YFSETQ. This CDR3 reads CASSPGPQGVAGELFF. CDR3 nucleotide sequence: TGCGCCAGCAGCCCAGGCCCCCAGGGGGTCGCCGGGGAGCTGTTTTTT.

The chain has TRBV27 and TRBJ2-1; 12 bases are a match to TRBD2. Per the germline V gene, CDR1 is MNHEY and CDR2 is SMNVEV (reference sequence). The CDR3 is 15 amino acids. V lost 5 bases, J lost 8 bases, and 7 bases stayed unmatched. The DNA for the CDR3 is TGTGCCAGCAGTCGACTAGCGGGGGCCCCCGATGAGCAGTTCTTC. It is translated as CASSRLAGAPDEQFF.